This passage covers 29 T cell receptor beta chains from one sample sequenced in a study of somatic mutations in cytotoxic T cells in rheumatoid arthritis. Repertoires were generated with immunoSEQ multiplex PCR, while TCRdb's copy carries only in-frame clones and drops some. The sample carries 30,000 to 45,000 clones, 70% to 85% recorded once. The sequencing sample was made of CD8+ T cells sorted from blood. The receptors stem from a man aged 35-49 years in good health.

This clone has only one observation. The chain is built from TRBV30 and TRBJ2-1; D gene uncertain. The CDR3 runs to 13 residues. Germline lookup yields CDR1 GTSNPN and CDR2 SVGIG (reference sequence). V dropped 0 bases and J dropped 2 bases, with 5 bases sitting between them. CDR3 residues: CAWSVRTYNEQFF. In nucleotides, the CDR3 is TGTGCCTGGAGTGTACGAACCTACAATGAGCAGTTCTTC.

The chain has TRBV27 and TRBJ2-7, with 10 bases matching TRBD2. V was pared by 5 bases and J by 4 bases, with 17 bases of the junction left unmatched. CDR1 and CDR2 from the germline V gene are MNHEY and SMNVEV (reference sequence). The CDR3 spans 18 residues. The CDR3 DNA is TGTGCCAGCAGTGGGCTCCCCGGAATAGCGGGAGGACTATACGAGCAGTACTTC. It yields the protein CASSGLPGIAGGLYEQYF.

The chain links TRBV28 to TRBJ1-3; D is unresolved. The V end lost 5 bases, the J end lost 2 bases, and 10 bases lay between the germline ends. The germline gives CDR1 MDHEN, CDR2 SYDVKM. This CDR3 region has 14 residues. The CDR3 region has the DNA TGTGCCAGCAGTCCCCACGAGGCTGGAAACACCATATATTTT. It encodes CASSPHEAGNTIYF. The variable domain in full, completed from reference TRBV28 and TRBJ1-3, reads DVKVTQSSRYLVKRTGEKVFLECVQDMDHENMFWYRQDPGLGLRLIYFSYDVKMKEKGDIPEGYSVSREKKERFSLILESASTNQTSMYLCASSPHEAGNTIYFGEGSWLTVV.

This clone was seen once. The genes are TRBV29-1 and TRBJ1-5; 7 bases line up with TRBD1. CDR3 length: 13 amino acids. The junction had 5 bases not matched to a gene; V was cut back by 7 bases and J by 2 bases. From germline, CDR1 is SQVTM and CDR2 ANQGSEA. The CDR3: CSARTGGNQPQHF. CDR3 nucleotide sequence: TGCAGCGCCCGGACAGGCGGCAATCAGCCCCAGCATTTT. The full variable domain, rest sourced from reference TRBV29-1 and TRBJ1-5, is SAVISQKPSRDICQRGTSLTIQCQVDSQVTMMFWYRQQPGQSLTLIATANQGSEATYESGFVIDKFPISRPNLTFSTLTVSNMSPEDSSIYLCSARTGGNQPQHFGDGTRLSIL.

The genes are TRBV30 and TRBJ2-6; the D call may be TRBD1 or TRBD2 (5 bases each). Germline CDR1 GTSNPN, CDR2 SVGIG (reference sequence). Trimming removed 3 bases from V and 2 bases from J, with 35 bases in between. The CDR3 loop spans 23 amino acids. As DNA, the CDR3 is TGTGCCTGGAGAGGCCTCCCCCACCTAACGATGGGGGTTGCGAGTCCTGGGGCCAACGTCCTGACTTTC. It is translated as CAWRGLPHLTMGVASPGANVLTF. Full variable domain (rest looked up from reference TRBV30 and TRBJ2-6): SQTIHQWPATLVQPVGSPLSLECTVEGTSNPNLYWYRQAAGRGLQLLFYSVGIGQISSEVPQNLSASRPQDRQFILSSKKLLLSDSGFYLCAWRGLPHLTMGVASPGANVLTFGAGSRLTVL.

J is TRBJ2-1 and V is TRBV7-9; TRBD2 matches at 7 bases. The CDR3 has 12 amino acids. CDR1 is SEHNR, CDR2 FQNEAQ, per germline (reference sequence). V lost 3 bases, J lost 10 bases, and 3 bases stayed unmatched. CDR3 amino acids: CASSFPGREQFF. The CDR3 DNA reads as TGTGCCAGCAGCTTTCCCGGGAGGGAGCAGTTCTTC.

This clone appeared a few times. This chain uses TRBV9 with TRBJ2-3; TRBD2 is a possible D gene (5 bases). Looked up from germline, CDR1 is SGDLS and CDR2 is YYNGEE. This CDR3 is 13 amino acids long. V lost 4 bases and J 6 bases, leaving 12 bases between the germline ends. For the CDR3, the DNA is TGTGCCAGCAGCACGGGAACCCCGGATACGCAGTATTTT. Its translation: CASSTGTPDTQYF.

This clone has just one count. The chain employs TRBV6-5 and TRBJ1-1; 10 bases map to TRBD1. CDR3 length: 16 amino acids. After removal of 4 bases from V and 5 bases from J, the junction contained 10 bases not matched to a gene. Germline CDR1 reads MNHEY; CDR2 reads SVGAGI. CDR3 protein: CASSSEPGTGDTEAFF. CDR3 DNA: TGTGCCAGCAGTTCTGAACCCGGGACAGGGGATACTGAAGCTTTCTTT.

The chain joins TRBV9 to TRBJ2-3; 12 nucleotides agree with TRBD1. The V gene's germline CDR1 is SGDLS and CDR2 YYNGEE. The trim removed 3 bases at V and 4 bases at J, leaving 3 bases unmatched. The CDR3 extends over 15 amino acids. This chain's CDR3 is CASSAGQGAADTQYF. Written as DNA, the CDR3 is TGTGCCAGCAGCGCGGGACAGGGGGCGGCAGATACGCAGTATTTT.

This clone has only one observation. CDR3 region: CSVLRAYEQYF. The CDR3 nucleotides are TGCAGCGTTCTTAGGGCCTACGAGCAGTACTTC. This chain joins TRBV29-1 and TRBJ2-7; D remains ambiguous. There are 11 residues in the CDR3. Trimming took 5 bases from V and 2 from J, leaving 7 bases between them. Germline V gene sequence: CDR1 SQVTM, CDR2 ANQGSEA.

The J gene is TRBJ2-3, the V gene TRBV6-6, with 8 bases identical to TRBD1. V lost 3 bases, J lost 5 bases, and 10 bases stayed unmatched. The CDR3 is 16 residues long. Germline assignment: CDR1 MNHNY and CDR2 SVGAGI (reference sequence). This CDR3 reads CASSYSSPGGLDTQYF. DNA for the CDR3: TGTGCCAGCAGTTATTCGTCGCCAGGGGGCTTAGATACGCAGTATTTT.

The chain combines TRBV6-6 with TRBJ1-2; D remains unclear. Trimming stripped 7 bases from V and 6 bases from J, with 15 bases between. CDR1 is MNHNY and CDR2 is SVGAGI in the germline V gene (reference sequence). The CDR3 is 13 amino acids. The CDR3 DNA reads as TGTGCCAGCATCACGGGGTTAATCGATGGCTACACCTTC. Amino acid sequence: CASITGLIDGYTF.

Regarding this clone: The sample has other DNA sequences that encode this CDR3 too. This chain links TRBV2 with TRBJ1-4; D is perhaps TRBD1 (5 bases). In germline, CDR1 is SNHLY, CDR2 FYNNEI. V dropped 7 bases and J dropped 0 bases, with 12 bases sitting between them. The CDR3 is 15 residues long. The CDR3 DNA sequence: TGTGCCAGCATACCTGGGACCGCAACTAATGAAAAACTGTTTTTT. It is translated as CASIPGTATNEKLFF. The whole variable domain, filled in from reference TRBV2 and TRBJ1-4, reads EPEVTQTPSHQVTQMGQEVILRCVPISNHLYFYWYRQILGQKVEFLVSFYNNEISEKSEIFDDQFSVERPDGSNFTLKIRSTKLEDSAMYFCASIPGTATNEKLFFGSGTQLSVL.

This rearrangement joins TRBV27 to TRBJ2-7; D is possibly TRBD2 (6 bases). The CDR3 has 15 amino acids. With 4 bases removed from V and 4 bases from J, the gap between germline ends came to 17 bases. Per the germline V gene, CDR1 is MNHEY and CDR2 is SMNVEV (reference sequence). The CDR3 nucleotides are TGTGCCAGCAGTTGGTTCGGGACTTCTCCTTACGAGCAGTACTTC. It is translated as CASSWFGTSPYEQYF.

V gene TRBV4-3 combines with J gene TRBJ1-4, with TRBD1 matching 7 bases. Germline lookup yields CDR1 LGHNA and CDR2 YSLEER. V gave up 0 bases and J gave up 8 bases; unmatched junction bases: 9. This CDR3 has 16 amino acids. The CDR3 DNA follows: TGCGCCAGCAGCCAAGATTTGAGGACAGGCGGCGAAAAACTGTTTTTT. This gives the protein CASSQDLRTGGEKLFF.

This chain uses TRBV19 with TRBJ2-7, with 9 positions matching TRBD1. CDR1 and CDR2 from the germline V gene are LNHDA and SQIVND (reference sequence). Trimming at V came to 3 bases and at J to 3 bases, leaving 3 bases not matched to a gene. The CDR3 contains 14 residues. The CDR3 here is CASSIGTGNYEQYF. DNA of the CDR3: TGTGCCAGTAGTATCGGGACAGGGAACTACGAGCAGTACTTC.

The chain recombines TRBV28 with TRBJ1-5; D gene ambiguous. This CDR3 is 13 amino acids long. V was clipped by 5 bases and J by 2 bases, with 7 bases between them. The germline V gene encodes CDR1 MDHEN and CDR2 SYDVKM. The CDR3 nucleotides are TGTGCCAGCAGTGGGCGTCGCAATCAGCCCCAGCATTTT. It encodes CASSGRRNQPQHF.

The chain has TRBV9 and TRBJ2-7; TRBD2 matches 10 bases. Germline CDR1 is SGDLS and CDR2 is YYNGEE. V lost 0 bases to trimming and J lost 2 bases; unmatched junction nucleotides: 2. The CDR3 runs to 15 residues. Written as DNA, the CDR3 is TGTGCCAGCAGCGTAGGGACTAGCGGACCCTACGAGCAGTACTTC. Protein: CASSVGTSGPYEQYF.

This sequence joins TRBV7-2 and TRBJ2-5; 9 bases are a match to TRBD2. V trimming: 1 base; J trimming: 4 bases; junction bases outside the gene matches: 7. Germline V lookup: CDR1 SGHTA, CDR2 FQGNSA. The length of the CDR3 is 16 residues. The DNA for the CDR3 is TGTGCCAGCAGCTTAGGGTTTAGCGGGAGTGGAGAGACCCAGTACTTC. It yields the protein CASSLGFSGSGETQYF.

The V and J genes are TRBV28 and TRBJ2-4; maybe TRBD2 (5 bases). CDR3 size: 15 residues. Trimming took 5 bases from V and 0 from J, leaving 11 bases between them. Germline CDR1 reads MDHEN; CDR2 reads SYDVKM. The CDR3 here is CASSILAEAKNIQYF. CDR3 coding DNA: TGTGCCAGCAGTATCCTAGCTGAAGCCAAAAACATTCAGTACTTC.

This clone was counted a few times. The chain combines TRBV30 with TRBJ2-7, with a tentative D call TRBD2 (5 bases). Germline lookup yields CDR1 GTSNPN and CDR2 SVGIG (reference sequence). The CDR3 is 17 residues long. V gave up 0 bases and J gave up 0 bases, with 18 bases separating them. As DNA, the CDR3 is TGTGCCTGGAGTGTACGCAGGAGGACGCAGCTCTCCTACGAGCAGTACTTC. This gives the protein CAWSVRRRTQLSYEQYF. Complete variable domain (other parts from reference TRBV30 and TRBJ2-7): SQTIHQWPATLVQPVGSPLSLECTVEGTSNPNLYWYRQAAGRGLQLLFYSVGIGQISSEVPQNLSASRPQDRQFILSSKKLLLSDSGFYLCAWSVRRRTQLSYEQYFGPGTRLTVT.

This clone was detected only once. This sequence joins TRBV27 and TRBJ1-5; D is undetermined. This CDR3 spans 18 amino acids. V was clipped by 4 bases and J by 1 base, with 20 bases between them. Germline lookup yields CDR1 MNHEY and CDR2 SMNVEV (reference sequence). The CDR3: CASSSETGRLMSNQPQHF. The CDR3 DNA is TGTGCCAGCAGTTCCGAGACGGGGAGATTGATGAGCAATCAGCCCCAGCATTTT.

In its sample, this clone was seen a few times. The V and J genes are TRBV5-4 and TRBJ1-2; a possible D gene is TRBD1 (6 bases). Trimming removed 3 bases at V and 4 bases at J, with 10 bases between. The CDR3 loop spans 13 amino acids. From germline, CDR1 is SGHNT and CDR2 YYREEE (reference sequence). The CDR3 loop is CASSSQGLYGYTF. CDR3 in DNA: TGTGCCAGCAGCTCACAGGGCCTCTATGGCTACACCTTC.

This rearrangement joins TRBV27 to TRBJ2-7; D possibly uses TRBD1 or TRBD2 (5 bases each). Trimming left V 2 bases short and J 5 bases short, with 16 bases between. Germline V lookup: CDR1 MNHEY, CDR2 SMNVEV (reference sequence). The CDR3 totals 15 residues. The CDR3 DNA follows: TGTGCCAGCAGTTTACCAGGGACGTCCCGGGACGAGCAGTACTTC. This gives the protein CASSLPGTSRDEQYF.

The V call is TRBV19, the J call TRBJ1-1; 7 positions agree with TRBD1. The germline gives CDR1 LNHDA, CDR2 SQIVND (reference sequence). CDR3 length: 12 residues. The V gene end was trimmed by 10 bases and the J gene end by 5 bases; junction bases not matched to a gene: 7. As DNA, the CDR3 is TGTGCCACCCGGACAGGTTGGACTGAAGCTTTCTTT. Translation: CATRTGWTEAFF.

The CDR3 nucleotides are TGTGCCAGCAGTCCTACCGGGAACACTGAAGCTTTCTTT. Its translation is CASSPTGNTEAFF. The rearrangement uses TRBV28 and TRBJ1-1, with D uncertain. This CDR3 is built from 13 residues. The germline V and J ends were trimmed by 5 bases and 1 base, with 8 bases remaining between them. CDR1 MDHEN and CDR2 SYDVKM come from the germline V gene.

The V and J genes are TRBV28 and TRBJ2-7, with D possibly matching TRBD1 (6 bases). Trimming removed 1 base at V and 3 bases at J, with 13 bases between. This CDR3 has 15 residues. CDR1 is MDHEN, CDR2 SYDVKM, per germline. CDR3 sequence reads: CASSLYLDSSYEQYF. The CDR3 nucleotides are TGTGCCAGCAGTTTATACCTGGACAGCAGCTACGAGCAGTACTTC.

This chain joins TRBV6-6 and TRBJ1-1; D is undetermined. V dropped 8 bases and J dropped 3 bases, with 7 bases sitting between them. Germline assignment: CDR1 MNHNY and CDR2 SVGAGI (reference sequence). The length of the CDR3 is 11 residues. CDR3 coding DNA: TGTGCCAGCGCCACACACACTGAAGCTTTCTTT. It is translated as CASATHTEAFF.

The V and J genes are TRBV9 and TRBJ1-2; D gene ambiguous. The length of the CDR3 is 13 residues. CDR1 is SGDLS, CDR2 YYNGEE, per germline. The V gene lost 3 bases and the J gene lost 4 bases, with 10 bases spanning the gap. The CDR3 loop reads CASSGTTLYGYTF. The CDR3 DNA reads as TGTGCCAGCAGCGGTACTACCCTCTATGGCTACACCTTC.